This record covers a single T cell receptor beta chain. This specimen belongs to a study of CD8 T cells in Susac syndrome. Sequencing of TCR beta was carried out in blood CD8+ and CD4+ T cells. Patients with stable or active relapsing-remitting disease, all of them treatment-naive, made up the multiple sclerosis controls. Germline V lookup: CDR1 MNHEY, CDR2 SMNVEV (reference sequence). The ends were cut back, 2 bases at V and 7 bases at J, with 11 bases in the middle. CDR3 length: 13 amino acids. Random hexamers primed reverse transcription of about 0.45 to 1 ug RNA. Amplification of TCR beta CDR3 used immunoSEQ multiplex PCR across 54 Vbeta and 13 Jbeta. TCRdb re-called the immunoSEQ multiplex PCR reads with MiXCR, one entry per CDR3 protein. The sample records about 300,000 distinct CDR3 sequences, 65% to 90% being singletons.

This chain links TRBV27 with TRBJ1-1, with no clear D. The TCR was taken from a human donor with multiple sclerosis. The sample consisted of CD8+ T cells from PBMCs. CDR3 sequence (DNA): TGTGCCAGCAGTTTACCCGGACGGAGTGAAGCTTTCTTT. This gives the protein CASSLPGRSEAFF.